This record looks at one TCR beta chain sequence and its context. This entry belongs to a study of graft-versus-host responses after intestinal transplantation. After removal of 3 bases from V and 1 base from J, the junction contained 4 bases not matched to a gene. The CDR3 extends over 15 amino acids. CDR1 and CDR2 (germline): MGHRA, YSYEKL. TCRdb keeps only in-frame clones here, not all; method: immunoSEQ multiplex PCR. The table lists around 54,000 clones, under 95% of them singletons. The source was PBMCs, collected more than 650 days after intestinal transplant. The rearrangement links TRBV4-1 to TRBJ2-3, with 7 bases matching TRBD2. This sequence originates from a human patient who received an intestinal transplant, so some T cells may come from the graft donor. The CDR3 DNA reads TGCGCCAGCAGCCAGGGGGGGGTTGGCACAGATACGCAGTATTTT. Its protein is CASSQGGVGTDTQYF.